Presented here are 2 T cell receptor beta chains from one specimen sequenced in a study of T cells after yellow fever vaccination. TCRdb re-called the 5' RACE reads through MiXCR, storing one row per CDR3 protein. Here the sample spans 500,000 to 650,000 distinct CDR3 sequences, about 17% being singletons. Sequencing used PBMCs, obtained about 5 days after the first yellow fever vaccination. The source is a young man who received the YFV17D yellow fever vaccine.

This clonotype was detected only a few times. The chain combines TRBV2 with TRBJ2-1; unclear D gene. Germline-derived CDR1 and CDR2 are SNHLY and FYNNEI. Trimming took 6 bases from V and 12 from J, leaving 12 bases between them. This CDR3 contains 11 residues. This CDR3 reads CASRENDAQFF. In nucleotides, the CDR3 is TGTGCCAGCAGGGAGAATGATGCGCAGTTCTTC.

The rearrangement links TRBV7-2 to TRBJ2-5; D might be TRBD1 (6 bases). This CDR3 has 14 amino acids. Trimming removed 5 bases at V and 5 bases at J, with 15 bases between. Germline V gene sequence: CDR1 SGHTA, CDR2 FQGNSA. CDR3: CASSRQAVGETQYF. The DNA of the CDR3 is TGTGCCAGCAGCAGACAGGCCGTCGGGGAGACCCAGTACTTC.